This is a list of T cell receptor beta chains from one sample in a study of blood T cell repertoires in COVID-19. Sequenced by immunoSEQ multiplex PCR; TCRdb stores in-frame clones only, minus some. Of some 230,000 clones listed, 86% are singletons. The sequencing input was peripheral blood. The receptor set was obtained from a man aged 25-45 years who had recovered from COVID-19. CDR3s include the opening cysteine and the closing phenylalanine or tryptophan. The D gene is left open where the match is weak. Clone size is given for some rows only: seen once, a few or many times, or a class if the clone is expanded.

d_call j_call clone_size v_call cdr3_nt cdr3_aa
NA TRBJ1-5 NA TRBV6-5 TGTGCCAGCAGTTATGCGCTTAGCAATCAGCCCCAGCATTTT CASSYALSNQPQHF
NA TRBJ2-1 NA TRBV10-1 TGCGCCAGCAGCCGAGGGTTAAATGAGCAGTTCTTC CASSRGLNEQFF
NA TRBJ1-1 once TRBV5-6 TGTGCCAGCAGCCGGGGACACCCGAACACTGAAGCTTTCTTT CASSRGHPNTEAFF
NA TRBJ1-5 NA TRBV6-5 TGTGCCAGCAGTTACTCGCTAGGTGGCTATTGGCCCCAGCATTTT CASSYSLGGYWPQHF
NA TRBJ2-7 once TRBV6-2/TRBV6-3 TGTGCCAGCAGTTCACCGAGGTACGAGCAGTACTTC CASSSPRYEQYF
NA TRBJ2-3 NA TRBV7-6 TGTGCCAGCAGCTTAGGTTTCTCTAGCACAGATACGCAGTATTTT CASSLGFSSTDTQYF
NA TRBJ1-6 once TRBV6-5 TGTGCCAGCATAACCGCTACAGGTTTTTCACCCCTCCACTTT CASITATGFSPLHF
TRBD1 TRBJ2-3 once TRBV4-2 TGTGCCAGCAGCCAAGATCGAGGGGACAGTGGAGATACGCAGTATTTT CASSQDRGDSGDTQYF
NA TRBJ2-7 NA TRBV29-1 TGCAGCGTAGCATTCTCCTACGAGCAGTACTTC CSVAFSYEQYF
NA TRBJ1-6 NA TRBV27 TGTGCCAGCAGTACCGACAGCCGTGCTCCCTCACCCCTCCACTTT CASSTDSRAPSPLHF
NA TRBJ1-6 NA TRBV6-5 TGTGCCAGCACCCGGCAGGCTAATTCACCCCTCCACTTT CASTRQANSPLHF
TRBD1 TRBJ2-7 NA TRBV4-3 TGCGCCAGCAGCCAAGGATCACAGGGGAATGGCTACGAGCAGTACTTC CASSQGSQGNGYEQYF
NA TRBJ2-5 NA TRBV6-5 TGTGCCAGCAGAGGAGGGGGGGCGGGAGAGACCCAGTACTTC CASRGGGAGETQYF
TRBD1 TRBJ2-7 NA TRBV19 TGTGCCAGTAGCATCAGGACAGGGGAGCCCTACGAGCAGTACTTC CASSIRTGEPYEQYF
TRBD1 TRBJ2-7 few TRBV6-1 TGTGCCAGCAGTGACCAGACAGGGTCCGAGCAGTACTTC CASSDQTGSEQYF
TRBD1 TRBJ1-6 NA TRBV27 TGTGCCAGCAGTCGAACCGGGACAGGTAATTCACCCCTCCACTTT CASSRTGTGNSPLHF
NA TRBJ1-1 NA TRBV9 TGTGCCAGCAGCCCTGCGGGCTTGAACACTGAAGCTTTCTTT CASSPAGLNTEAFF
TRBD1 TRBJ2-1 NA TRBV13 TGTGCCAGCAGCTTACCCCGGACAGGGAGAAATGAGCAGTTCTTC CASSLPRTGRNEQFF
NA TRBJ2-7 NA TRBV2 TGTGCCAGCTACCTAGATAGTAGCCAAAACGAGCAGTACTTC CASYLDSSQNEQYF
NA TRBJ2-1 NA TRBV2 TGTGCCAGCAGGACTGGCAGCTCCTACAATGAGCAGTTCTTC CASRTGSSYNEQFF
TRBD1 TRBJ1-2 NA TRBV11-2 TGTGCCAGCAGCTTAGGGGGACAGGGGTTCTCTTATGGCTACACCTTC CASSLGGQGFSYGYTF
TRBD1 TRBJ1-4 NA TRBV11-2 TGTGCCAGCAGCTACGACAGGGTCGGGGAAAAACTGTTTTTT CASSYDRVGEKLFF
NA TRBJ1-2 few TRBV6-1 TGTGCCAGCAGTGAAGGGACAGAAGGCTACTATGGCTACACCTTC CASSEGTEGYYGYTF
NA TRBJ2-6 NA TRBV19 TGTGCCAGTAACGAGGGATACGTCTCTGGGGCCAACGTCCTGACTTTC CASNEGYVSGANVLTF
NA TRBJ1-3 NA TRBV9 TGTGCCAGCAGCGTAGCCCCTGGCAGCTCTGGAAACACCATATATTTT CASSVAPGSSGNTIYF
NA TRBJ1-2 many TRBV5-5 TGTGCCAGCAGCTTAGCATTTAACTATGGCTACACCTTC CASSLAFNYGYTF
NA TRBJ2-3 few TRBV24-1 TGTGCCACCAGTGACCCGACTGCCTCTAGCACAGATACGCAGTATTTT CATSDPTASSTDTQYF
NA TRBJ2-2 NA TRBV6-6 TGTGCCAGCATCGGGACGGGGAGGAGTAGCACCGGGGAGCTGTTTTTT CASIGTGRSSTGELFF
NA TRBJ1-5 NA TRBV3-1/TRBV3-2 TGTGCCAGCACCTCGGGGGGGAATCAGCCCCAGCATTTT CASTSGGNQPQHF
TRBD1 TRBJ2-7 NA TRBV5-1 TGCGCCAGCAGCTCAGACAGGGGGCGAACCTACGAGCAGTACTTC CASSSDRGRTYEQYF
NA TRBJ2-3 NA TRBV11-3 TGTGCCAGCAGCTTAGATTGGGAACGTGCTCTGGACTGG CASSLDWERALDW
TRBD1 TRBJ1-4 NA TRBV4-3 TGCGCCAGCAGCCAAGGTGCAGGGGGCCCCACTAATGAAAAACTGTTTTTT CASSQGAGGPTNEKLFF
TRBD1 TRBJ1-1 NA TRBV10-2 TGCGCCAGCATCTCGGACAGGGTCATGAACACTGAAGCTTTCTTT CASISDRVMNTEAFF
NA TRBJ2-7 NA TRBV6-5 TGTGCCAGCAGGGTCGACAGGCTGCAGTACTTC CASRVDRLQYF
NA TRBJ2-7 NA TRBV7-9 TGTGCCAGCAGCTTAAAGTGGTCGGTAACCTCCTACGAGCAGTACTTC CASSLKWSVTSYEQYF
NA TRBJ1-2 NA TRBV7-9 TGTGCCAGCAGCTTAGGATATAATGGCTGCACCTTC CASSLGYNGCTF
NA TRBJ1-5 NA TRBV28 TGTGCCAGCAGTTTTGGCTCCCAGGGAAACAATCAGCCCCAGCATTTT CASSFGSQGNNQPQHF
NA TRBJ2-5 NA TRBV14 TGTGCCAGCAGCCCGAACGGTGGGGCCCGCCAGTACTTC CASSPNGGARQYF
NA TRBJ1-2 NA TRBV2 TGTGCCAGCAGTTACAGGGAAACGGCTAACTATGGCTACACCTTC CASSYRETANYGYTF
NA TRBJ1-6 NA TRBV6-6 TGTGCCAGCAGAAAGACCGACAGCCTGCATTCACCCCTCCACTTT CASRKTDSLHSPLHF
TRBD2 TRBJ2-2 NA TRBV18 TGTGCCAGCTCAGACAGCGGGGGGACGAACACCGGGGAGCTGTTTTTT CASSDSGGTNTGELFF
TRBD1 TRBJ2-1 NA TRBV6-4 TGTGCCAGCAGTGTTCTAGACAGGGGCAATGAGCAGTTCTTC CASSVLDRGNEQFF
TRBD2 TRBJ2-3 NA TRBV9 TGTGCCAGCAGCGTAGAAGTTCGAGCGGGGGGGAGATACACAGATACGCAGTATTTT CASSVEVRAGGRYTDTQYF
TRBD2 TRBJ2-5 NA TRBV5-1 TGCGCCAGCAGTGGAGCGGGGGGCCGACAAGAGACCCAGTACTTC CASSGAGGRQETQYF
NA TRBJ2-7 NA TRBV7-6 TGTGCCAGCAGCCCATCGAGGGACATTCGCTCCTACGAGCAGTACTTC CASSPSRDIRSYEQYF
TRBD1 TRBJ2-1 NA TRBV10-3 TGTGCCATCAGTGAGGGCCTGGGACAGGGCGTTAGGGGGCAGTTCTTC CAISEGLGQGVRGQFF
TRBD2 TRBJ2-1 NA TRBV7-8 TGTGCCAGCAGCCCCGGGACTAGCTTTCTTAATGAGCAGTTCTTC CASSPGTSFLNEQFF